Shown below are 15 T cell receptor beta chains from a single sample sequenced in a study of T-cell reconstitution after alpha-beta-depleted transplantation in children. Unique molecular identifiers were incorporated when the TCRbeta library was constructed. MiXCR, run by TCRdb on the PCR reads, gives a single entry per CDR3 protein. Among about 640,000 distinct CDR3 sequences, approximately 15% were seen once, and the ten largest hold 1.1%. This material consisted of PBMCs from the stem cell graft donor, taken from the stem cell graft. The receptors were sampled from a human donor who donated a stem cell graft to a child with acute myeloid leukemia.

A word on this clonotype: Since the CDR3 does not end with the conserved phenylalanine or tryptophan, this likely comes from a read error. The chain carries TRBV5-1 and TRBJ2-7, with a weak D call TRBD2 (6 bases). From germline, CDR1 is SGHRS and CDR2 YFSETQ. The CDR3 is made up of 16 amino acids. Trimming shortened V by 4 bases and J by 5 bases, and 22 bases separated the two germline ends. The CDR3, as DNA: TGCGCCAGCAGCGCGGAGACTCTCGGTATAGCGGACGAGCAGTACCTC. The encoded protein is CASSAETLGIADEQYL.

This clonotype was counted a few times. The chain is built from TRBV7-9 and TRBJ1-5; no reliable D call. V lost 10 bases and J 5 bases, leaving 6 bases between the germline ends. CDR3 length: 10 residues. CDR1 is SEHNR, CDR2 FQNEAQ, per germline (reference sequence). This CDR3 reads CATPDQPQHF. The DNA of the CDR3 is TGTGCCACCCCAGATCAGCCCCAGCATTTT.

This clonotype was detected many times. The rearrangement uses TRBV27 and TRBJ2-5; D remains unclear. CDR1 and CDR2 from the germline V gene are MNHEY and SMNVEV (reference sequence). Trimming pared 0 bases from V and 0 bases from J, leaving 11 bases between. The CDR3 totals 16 residues. The CDR3 DNA reads TGTGCCAGCAGTTTATCACCGAGCAGGTACCAAGAGACCCAGTACTTC. Protein sequence: CASSLSPSRYQETQYF.

This clonotype appeared a few times. V gene TRBV9 combines with J gene TRBJ1-6; no reliable D call. This CDR3 comprises 15 residues. CDR1 is SGDLS, CDR2 YYNGEE, per germline. V lost 4 bases, J lost 7 bases, and 15 bases lay in between. The CDR3 reads CASSSLEGRNSPLHF. DNA for the CDR3: TGTGCCAGCAGCTCTCTTGAGGGTAGGAATTCACCCCTCCACTTT.

The V call is TRBV7-2, the J call TRBJ2-6; 7 nucleotides match TRBD1. Germline V gene sequence: CDR1 SGHTA, CDR2 FQGNSA. V lost 2 bases, J lost 4 bases, and 8 bases stayed unmatched. CDR3 length equals 17 residues. CDR3 DNA sequence: TGTGCCAGCAGCTTACGGCAGGGGGTTTACGGGGCCAACGTCCTGACTTTC. Translation gives CASSLRQGVYGANVLTF.

The rearrangement joins TRBV12-3 or TRBV12-4 to TRBJ1-5; 7 bases fit TRBD1. CDR3 length: 14 amino acids. V shed 5 bases, J shed 7 bases, and the junction held 8 bases outside the gene matches. DNA of the CDR3: TGTGCCAGCAGTCAAAGAGGGGGCAGCCAGCCCCAGCATTTT. Its translation is CASSQRGGSQPQHF.

This chain joins TRBV20-1 and TRBJ1-3, with D maybe TRBD1 (6 bases). V was cut by 6 bases and J by 4 bases, with 16 bases left in between. The germline V gene encodes CDR1 DFQATT and CDR2 SNEGSKA (reference sequence). The CDR3 has 14 residues. The CDR3 region has the DNA TGCAGTGCCCCCTCAGGGGCCTCGGGAAACACCATATATTTT. It encodes CSAPSGASGNTIYF.

The chain employs TRBV7-3 and TRBJ1-2; maybe TRBD1 (5 bases). The CDR3 contains 13 residues. From germline, CDR1 is SGHTA and CDR2 FQGTGA. V lost 2 bases and J 6 bases, leaving 10 bases between the germline ends. CDR3 coding DNA: TGTGCCAGCAGCTTACAGGGAGGCCATGGCTACACCTTC. This sequence encodes CASSLQGGHGYTF.

The gene calls are TRBV12-3 or TRBV12-4 and TRBJ2-2; either TRBD1 or TRBD2 may supply D (5 bases each). CDR3 length: 15 amino acids. Trimming removed 3 bases from V and 7 bases from J, with 15 bases in between. The CDR3 bases are TGTGCCAGCAGTTTGGTTTCGGGGCTGAGCGGGGAGCTGTTTTTT. Translating gives CASSLVSGLSGELFF.

The chain links TRBV2 to TRBJ2-1; TRBD1 might be the D (5 bases). The CDR3 covers 11 residues. The V gene lost 6 bases and the J gene lost 7 bases, with 7 bases spanning the gap. From germline, CDR1 is SNHLY and CDR2 FYNNEI. This CDR3 reads CASRSGNEQFF. The CDR3 bases are TGTGCCAGCAGGTCAGGGAATGAGCAGTTCTTC.

This clonotype was recorded many times. CDR3 coding DNA: TGTGCCAGCAGCCGGGACACGGGTAATTCACCCCTCCACTTT. Protein sequence: CASSRDTGNSPLHF. V gene TRBV4-2 combines with J gene TRBJ1-6; TRBD1 is a possible D gene (6 bases). This CDR3 is 14 amino acids long. The V end was cut by 4 bases, the J end by 6 bases, with 10 bases between. Germline V gives CDR1 LGHNA, CDR2 YNFKEQ.

V and J are TRBV7-8 and TRBJ2-5; 8 bases agree with TRBD2. J was trimmed by 2 bases and V by 0 bases; bases with no gene match: 8. The CDR3 covers 17 residues. CDR1 is SGHVS, CDR2 FQNEAQ, per germline. This CDR3 reads CASSLANSGENQETQYF. The CDR3 DNA reads TGTGCCAGCAGCTTAGCGAATAGCGGGGAGAATCAAGAGACCCAGTACTTC.

The chain has TRBV28 and TRBJ1-5, with TRBD1 as a possible D gene (5 bases). The CDR3 covers 15 residues. The V gene lost 8 bases and the J gene lost 4 bases, with 18 bases spanning the gap. Germline loops: CDR1 MDHEN, CDR2 SYDVKM. CDR3 DNA sequence: TGTGCCAGCTACTTGCACGGGGCGCGGAATCAGCCCCAGCATTTT. This gives the protein CASYLHGARNQPQHF.

To note about this clonotype: A much larger clone is a single base away; this may be a read error. The chain joins TRBV3-1 to TRBJ1-5; D possibly corresponds to TRBD1 (6 bases). The CDR3 spans 15 residues. Germline V CDR1 and CDR2: LGHDT, YNNKEL (reference sequence). CDR3 protein: CASSPDSLGNQPQPF. CDR3 nucleotide sequence: TGTGCCAGCAGCCCGGACAGTCTAGGCAATCAGCCCCAGCCTTTT.

There are many counts of this clonotype. The chain employs TRBV5-4 and TRBJ1-2, with TRBD1 as a possible D gene (5 bases). Germline V gene data show CDR1 as SGHNT and CDR2 as YYREEE (reference sequence). The CDR3 has 13 residues. The V end lost 6 bases, the J end lost 7 bases, and 16 bases lay between the germline ends. Here the CDR3 DNA reads TGTGCCAGCACCTTTAGGGGACTTACTGGCTACACCTTC. It is translated as CASTFRGLTGYTF. Full variable domain (remainder filled in from reference TRBV5-4 and TRBJ1-2): ETGVTQSPTHLIKTRGQQVTLRCSSQSGHNTVSWYQQALGQGPQFIFQYYREEENGRGNFPPRFSGLQFPNYSSELNVNALELDDSALYLCASTFRGLTGYTFGSGTRLTVV.